The 9 T cell receptor beta chains below were found in one sample sequenced in a study of T cells in Graves' hyperthyroidism and ophthalmopathy. It was RNA transcripts that yielded the amplified TCR beta CDR3 regions. During a first-round RT-PCR of the TCR CDR3, the HTBI primer set was used. Each CDR3 protein is one row after TCRdb ran MiXCR on the multiplex PCR reads. The sample carries hundreds of thousands of distinct CDR3 sequences, about 17% recorded once. The sample taken for sequencing was blood. These receptors all come from a middle-aged man with Graves' hyperthyroidism.

This clonotype was detected only a few times. The V gene is TRBV5-8, the J gene TRBJ1-2, with a weak D call TRBD1 (6 bases). Germline assignment: CDR1 SGHTS and CDR2 YDEGEE. The CDR3 length is 14 residues. Trimming removed 4 bases from V and 8 bases from J, with 18 bases in between. The CDR3 DNA follows: TGTGCCAGCAGCGGGGGGGCGGCAGCTAGAGGCTACACCTTC. Translated: CASSGGAAARGYTF.

This clonotype was counted between two and nine times. The V gene is TRBV20-1, the J gene TRBJ2-1; TRBD2 matches at 8 bases. The CDR3 is 15 residues long. The J segment lost 0 bases and the V segment lost 5 bases, leaving 6 bases of the junction unmatched. Germline CDR1 and CDR2: DFQATT and SNEGSKA (reference sequence). The CDR3 DNA is TGCAGTGCTGTTCCGGGGGGGAGCTCCTACAATGAGCAGTTCTTC. Protein sequence: CSAVPGGSSYNEQFF.

This chain joins TRBV5-4 and TRBJ2-7; TRBD2 agrees at 15 bases. This CDR3 spans 14 amino acids. The V and J ends lost 5 bases and 5 bases, in that order; junction bases with no gene match: 2. Germline CDR1 SGHNT, CDR2 YYREEE (reference sequence). The CDR3 DNA sequence: TGTGCCAGCAGTTGGACTAGCGGGGGGGACGAGCAGTACTTC. Its translation: CASSWTSGGDEQYF.

This clonotype was observed many times. The rearrangement uses TRBV5-1 and TRBJ2-7; D gene unclear. The CDR3 extends over 16 amino acids. Germline CDR1 and CDR2: SGHRS and YFSETQ. Trimming removed 0 bases at V and 3 bases at J, with 16 bases between. The CDR3 sequence: CASSLAGVDWYYEQYF. CDR3 nucleotide sequence: TGCGCCAGCAGCTTGGCCGGTGTCGACTGGTACTACGAGCAGTACTTC.

This clonotype was picked up many times. The V gene is TRBV2, the J gene TRBJ1-6; TRBD1 agrees at 9 bases. This CDR3 is 15 amino acids long. In germline, CDR1 is SNHLY, CDR2 FYNNEI. Trimming removed 5 bases from V and 5 bases from J; junction bases left unmatched: 4. This chain's CDR3 is CASSKRDRDNSPLHF. CDR3 coding DNA: TGTGCCAGCAGTAAAAGGGACAGGGATAATTCACCCCTCCACTTT. The full variable domain, rest sourced from reference TRBV2 and TRBJ1-6, is EPEVTQTPSHQVTQMGQEVILRCVPISNHLYFYWYRQILGQKVEFLVSFYNNEISEKSEIFDDQFSVERPDGSNFTLKIRSTKLEDSAMYFCASSKRDRDNSPLHFGNGTRLTVT.

The V gene is TRBV7-2, the J gene TRBJ2-7; 11 bases are shared with TRBD2. J lost 3 bases, V lost 5 bases, and 6 bases had no gene match. Germline loops: CDR1 SGHTA, CDR2 FQGNSA. The CDR3 totals 15 residues. CDR3 nucleotide sequence: TGTGCCAGCAGCGCCGCTAGCGGGGGGCTCTACGAGCAGTACTTC. Protein product: CASSAASGGLYEQYF.

A few counts support this clonotype. The chain uses TRBV7-8 and TRBJ1-1; D remains ambiguous. The CDR3 has 16 amino acids. V was shortened by 2 bases and J by 0 bases, with 13 bases between the two germline ends. In germline, CDR1 is SGHVS, CDR2 FQNEAQ. CDR3 in amino acids: CASSLSSSRVNTEAFF. CDR3 bases: TGTGCCAGCAGCTTATCCTCCTCGAGGGTGAACACTGAAGCTTTCTTT.

This CDR3 reads CASSAPHPMGNTEAFF. The CDR3 DNA reads TGTGCCAGCAGTGCCCCACACCCTATGGGGAACACTGAAGCTTTCTTT. The chain couples TRBV2 to TRBJ1-1; no reliable D call. The V gene lost 4 bases and the J gene lost 1 base, with 16 bases spanning the gap. The germline V gene encodes CDR1 SNHLY and CDR2 FYNNEI. This CDR3 spans 16 amino acids.

As to this clonotype: A much bigger clone sits one base away, suggesting this may be a read error. The chain carries TRBV4-3 and TRBJ1-4; no firm D call. The CDR3 sequence is 13 residues long. Germline V gene lookup returns CDR1 LGHNA and CDR2 YSLEER. CDR3 DNA: TGCGCCAGCAGCCTTCACGGGAGGGAAAAACTGTGTTTT. Translated: CASSLHGREKLCF.